A selection of T cell receptor beta chains follows, all from one sample in a study of T cells in Graves' hyperthyroidism and ophthalmopathy. Each CDR3 protein gets one entry after TCRdb re-called the multiplex PCR reads with MiXCR. The sample holds about 380,000 distinct CDR3 sequences, about 13% seen once. Sequencing was carried out using blood. Receptors were obtained from a man aged 30 to 39 with Graves' hyperthyroidism that later progressed to Graves' ophthalmopathy. Both conserved end residues are part of each CDR3. The order of the fields is CDR3 DNA, CDR3 protein, CDR3 length, V gene, D gene, J gene, clone size. D genes are given only for firm matches. The listing skips clone size in some rows; elsewhere it reads once, few, many or a size class.

TGTGCCACCGGGTATGAGGAAGGAGGGGACAATGAGCAGTTCTTC CATGYEEGGDNEQFF 15 TRBV24-1 . TRBJ2-1 .
TGTGCCGGCAGCTTTGGAGGAAATAGCAATCAGCCCCAGCATTTT CAGSFGGNSNQPQHF 15 TRBV7-8 . TRBJ1-5 .
TGCAGTGCTAGGGCTAAGACGGGGACAGGGGCGGAGGAGACCCAGTACTTC CSARAKTGTGAEETQYF 17 TRBV20-1 TRBD1 TRBJ2-5 many
TGTGCCAGCAGCTCCCTGCGGGGGCCCTACAATGAGCAGTTCTTC CASSSLRGPYNEQFF 15 TRBV11-3 . TRBJ2-1 many
TGTGCCAGCAGCTTAGGACGGGGGGGCGGCGAGCAGTACTTC CASSLGRGGGEQYF 14 TRBV7-2 TRBD2 TRBJ2-7 many
TGTGCCAGCAGCTTAGGGGGGAACAATTCACCCCTCCACTTT CASSLGGNNSPLHF 14 TRBV7-8 . TRBJ1-6 many
TGCGCCAGCAGCCAAGCACTCATACGGGGGGACACAGATACGCAGTATTTT CASSQALIRGDTDTQYF 17 TRBV4-1 TRBD2 TRBJ2-3 few
TGCAGCGTTGAAGAGGGGGACAGGGGGTACGAGCAGTACTTC CSVEEGDRGYEQYF 14 TRBV29-1 TRBD1 TRBJ2-7 many
TGTGCCAGCAGCCCCAGCGGGTACCAAGAGACCCAGTACTTC CASSPSGYQETQYF 14 TRBV5-4 . TRBJ2-5 few
TGTGCCAGCAGCTTGGACGGGGCAGGTAGCAATCAGCCCCAGCATTTT CASSLDGAGSNQPQHF 16 TRBV5-6 . TRBJ1-5 few
TGTGTCAGCACCCCCCTGGAAGGCGAAAAACTGTTTTTT CVSTPLEGEKLFF 13 TRBV12-3/TRBV12-4 . TRBJ1-4 few
TGTGCCTGGAGTGCCGGGACAGCGCTCTCCTACGAGCAGTACTTC CAWSAGTALSYEQYF 15 TRBV30 TRBD1 TRBJ2-7 .
TGTGCCAGCAGCTTAGGCCGTAGCTCCTACAATGAGCAGTTCTTC CASSLGRSSYNEQFF 15 TRBV5-1 . TRBJ2-1 many
TGCAGCGTTGTTCGGCAGGGCACAGATACGCAGTATTTT CSVVRQGTDTQYF 13 TRBV29-1 . TRBJ2-3 .
TGTGCCAGCAGTGAAGCGCAGAGACAGCTGGGGGCCAAAAACATTCAGTACTTC CASSEAQRQLGAKNIQYF 18 TRBV2 . TRBJ2-4 many
TGTGCCAGCAGTTTTAGCGGGGGGGCCCCAGATACGCAGTATTTT CASSFSGGAPDTQYF 15 TRBV5-4 TRBD2 TRBJ2-3 .
TGCAGTGCTAGAGATTCGGGGCGGGGTTTGAACACTGAAGCTTTCTTT CSARDSGRGLNTEAFF 16 TRBV20-1 . TRBJ1-1 few
TGTGCCAGCAGTTTGGGCGGAAGCAATGAGCAGTTCTTC CASSLGGSNEQFF 13 TRBV12-3/TRBV12-4 . TRBJ2-1 many
TGTGCCAGCAGTGAGGACAGGGGTGACACTGAAGCTTTCTTT CASSEDRGDTEAFF 14 TRBV6-1 TRBD1 TRBJ1-1 many
TGTGCCAGTAGCGGACAGCTAAGCACAGATACGCAGTATTTT CASSGQLSTDTQYF 14 TRBV19 . TRBJ2-3 few
TGCAGTGCCACCCGATCCTATGGCTACACCTTC CSATRSYGYTF 11 TRBV20-1 . TRBJ1-2 few
TGTGCCAGCAGCCCGATGGGCTGGGGGGATAATCAGCCCCAGCATTTT CASSPMGWGDNQPQHF 16 TRBV7-8 . TRBJ1-5 many
TGTGCCAGCAGCGTAGACCCAGGAAAACCCTACGAGCAGTACTTC CASSVDPGKPYEQYF 15 TRBV9 . TRBJ2-7 many
TGTGCCAGCAGTGAATTACTAGGCGCCCCTACTAGCACAGATACGCAGTATTTT CASSELLGAPTSTDTQYF 18 TRBV2 . TRBJ2-3 .
TGTGCCAGCAGTTTTGGGACTAGCGGGGGGGCCTACAATGAGCAGTTCTTC CASSFGTSGGAYNEQFF 17 TRBV12-3/TRBV12-4 TRBD2 TRBJ2-1 .
TGTGCCACCAGTGACCCACGGTCCGATCTTGGAAACACCATATATTTT CATSDPRSDLGNTIYF 16 TRBV24-1 . TRBJ1-3 .
TGCAGTGCTCGCGGGACAGTAGGCAAAAACATTCAGTACTTC CSARGTVGKNIQYF 14 TRBV20-1 . TRBJ2-4 many
TGTGCCAGCAGTCCCAGGGGGAGGATGAACACTGAAGCTTTCTTT CASSPRGRMNTEAFF 15 TRBV27 TRBD1 TRBJ1-1 many
TGCAGCGTTGTCGGAGGGGGTTTCAACAATGAGCAGTTCTTC CSVVGGGFNNEQFF 14 TRBV29-1 . TRBJ2-1 .
TGCAGCGTTGGGGGATCTAGGAATTCACCCCTCCACTTT CSVGGSRNSPLHF 13 TRBV29-1 . TRBJ1-6 many
TGTGCCAGCAGTGCCGACACGGACACTGAAGCTTTCTTT CASSADTDTEAFF 13 TRBV7-6 . TRBJ1-1 many
TGCGCCAGCAGCTTAACAGGGGATTCCGTCACTGAAGCTTTCTTT CASSLTGDSVTEAFF 15 TRBV4-1 TRBD1 TRBJ1-1 few
TGTGCCACCAGCAAACGACCGGGACAGGAAAGAGCAAACTACGAGCAGTACTTC CATSKRPGQERANYEQYF 18 TRBV15 TRBD1 TRBJ2-7 .
TGCGCCAGCAGCACTGGGACACCGAGAGCCTACGAGCAGTACTTC CASSTGTPRAYEQYF 15 TRBV5-1 . TRBJ2-7 few
TGTGCCACCAGCAGAGATGGGGGGACCCGGGCAAGTGGTAATGAAAAACTGTTTTTT CATSRDGGTRASGNEKLFF 19 TRBV15 . TRBJ1-4 few
TGTGCCAGCAGCGTGGGCAGGGGGTTTGGGACAGATACGCAGTATTTT CASSVGRGFGTDTQYF 16 TRBV9 TRBD1 TRBJ2-3 .
TGTGCTAGTGTTCCTGGAGGTTACCCTTATAATGAGCAGTTCTTC CASVPGGYPYNEQFF 15 TRBV12-5 . TRBJ2-1 many
TGTGCCAGCAGCTTAATATATGGGCGACAGGATAGCTCCTACAATGAGCAGTTCTTC CASSLIYGRQDSSYNEQFF 19 TRBV7-9 . TRBJ2-1 many
TGCGCCAGCAGCTTGCCTAGCGGCGCCCAAGAGACCCAGTACTTC CASSLPSGAQETQYF 15 TRBV5-1 TRBD2 TRBJ2-5 few
TGTGCCAGCAGCTTAGCTTGGGGGGCAGAAGGCTACACCTTC CASSLAWGAEGYTF 14 TRBV7-6 . TRBJ1-2 .
TGTGCCAGCAGTTACTCGTCGTTCCCCGACTCTGGAAACACCATATATTTT CASSYSSFPDSGNTIYF 17 TRBV6-5 . TRBJ1-3 .
TGTGCCACCAGTGATTTGCAACAGGGGGCTGGCTACACCTTC CATSDLQQGAGYTF 14 TRBV24-1 TRBD1 TRBJ1-2 many
TGTGCCAGCAGCTTCTCACTAGCGGGGGGCACAGATACGCAGTATTTT CASSFSLAGGTDTQYF 16 TRBV5-6 TRBD2 TRBJ2-3 .
TGTGCCAGCAGTGAGACAGGGAGTTATGGCTACACCTTC CASSETGSYGYTF 13 TRBV6-1 TRBD1 TRBJ1-2 few
TGTGCCAGCAGCCCTCTGACAGACACTGAAGCTTTCTTT CASSPLTDTEAFF 13 TRBV11-3 . TRBJ1-1 many
TGTGCCAGCACCCAAGGACAGGGTGGCGAGACCCAGTACTTC CASTQGQGGETQYF 14 TRBV6-1 TRBD1 TRBJ2-5 many
TGCAGTGCTCAGACGGAAGACTACGAGCAGTACTTC CSAQTEDYEQYF 12 TRBV20-1 . TRBJ2-7 few
TGCGCCAGCAGCTTAGAAAGGGGCACCGGGGAGCTGTTTTTT CASSLERGTGELFF 14 TRBV5-1 . TRBJ2-2 .
TGCAGTGCTAGAGATGGGCAGCTCCGTGGCTACACCTTC CSARDGQLRGYTF 13 TRBV20-1 . TRBJ1-2 .
TGTGCCAGCAGTTACTCGGGGGCCCGGAATACGCAGTATTTT CASSYSGARNTQYF 14 TRBV6-6 . TRBJ2-3 many
TGCAGCGTTGAGACAGCCCCGAACACCGGGGAGCTGTTTTTT CSVETAPNTGELFF 14 TRBV29-1 . TRBJ2-2 many
TGTGCCAGCAGTTTACTTGGAGATACGCAGTATTTT CASSLLGDTQYF 12 TRBV12-3/TRBV12-4 . TRBJ2-3 many
TGCGCCAGCAGCTTGGCACCCCCGGGACAGAGCACAGATACGCAGTATTTT CASSLAPPGQSTDTQYF 17 TRBV5-1 TRBD1 TRBJ2-3 many
TGTGCCAGCAGCTCCCTTGGTCAGCCCCAGCATTTT CASSSLGQPQHF 12 TRBV11-2 . TRBJ1-5 many
TGCGCCAGCAGCCAAGTTGGAGGCCAGAAACAGAACACTGAAGCTTTCTTT CASSQVGGQKQNTEAFF 17 TRBV4-1 . TRBJ1-1 few
TGTGCCAGCTCACTACAGGAAGCGAACACTGAAGCTTTCTTT CASSLQEANTEAFF 14 TRBV18 . TRBJ1-1 many
TGTGCCAGCAGTTTGTTTGTAGGGGAAACCTACGAGCAGTACTTC CASSLFVGETYEQYF 15 TRBV27 . TRBJ2-7 .